The 8 T cell receptor beta chains below come from one sample, sequenced in a study of blood T cells in healthy people across ages. A second 7 to 11 cycle PCR used barcoded and J-beta primers. MiXCR, applied by TCRdb to the 5' RACE reads, yields one record per CDR3 protein. The sample includes 1 million or so distinct CDR3 sequences, around 43% seen only once; the top ten take around 18%. The sequenced material came from blood. Receptors originate from a woman in her sixties or seventies in good health.

This clonotype was picked up many times. The chain recombines TRBV27 with TRBJ2-7, with a tentative D call TRBD2 (6 bases). Germline CDR1 MNHEY, CDR2 SMNVEV (reference sequence). Trimming took off 6 bases at V and 4 bases at J, with 16 bases between the two ends. The CDR3 has 14 residues. The CDR3: CASSDPGLGYEQYF. In nucleotides, the CDR3 is TGTGCCAGCAGCGACCCGGGACTCGGGTACGAGCAGTACTTC.

Concerning this clonotype: A junction end diverges from the germline sequence, so it may reflect a read error. This rearrangement joins TRBV28 to TRBJ1-2; 8 bases agree with TRBD1. Germline V gene data show CDR1 as MDHEN and CDR2 as SYDVKM. The CDR3 totals 15 residues. The CDR3 DNA is TGCGCCAGCAGTAACCCGGACAGGGTGGCCGGCGGCTACACCTTC. As protein: CASSNPDRVAGGYTF.

V is TRBV5-1 and J is TRBJ2-5; D may be TRBD1 (5 bases). CDR1 SGHRS and CDR2 YFSETQ come from the germline V gene. Trimming cost V 4 bases and J 0 bases, with 10 bases left between them. This CDR3 has 14 residues. The CDR3 is CASSTGHNQETQYF. The CDR3 DNA reads as TGCGCCAGCAGCACCGGACATAACCAAGAGACCCAGTACTTC. Full variable domain (outside the CDR3, taken from reference TRBV5-1 and TRBJ2-5): KAGVTQTPRYLIKTRGQQVTLSCSPISGHRSVSWYQQTPGQGLQFLFEYFSETQRNKGNFPGRFSGRQFSNSRSEMNVSTLELGDSALYLCASSTGHNQETQYFGPGTRLLVL.

This clonotype has only a few counts. The chain is built from TRBV7-2 and TRBJ2-3; weak D call: TRBD2 (6 bases). The CDR3 is made up of 17 amino acids. Trimming cost V 3 bases and J 4 bases, with 20 bases left between them. Germline CDR1 is SGHTA and CDR2 is FQGNSA. The CDR3 spells CASSFALLAPMADTQYF. The CDR3 DNA is TGTGCCAGCAGCTTCGCTCTGCTAGCGCCTATGGCAGATACGCAGTATTTT.

In its sample, this clonotype was seen a few times. The chain combines TRBV11-2 with TRBJ2-5; the D gene could be TRBD1 or TRBD2 (6 bases each). CDR3 length: 15 amino acids. Germline CDR1 reads SGHAT; CDR2 reads FQNNGV. V was shortened by 3 bases and J by 11 bases, with 22 bases between the two germline ends. CDR3 sequence reads: CASSLRGDHWDEQYF. The CDR3 nucleotides are TGTGCCAGCAGCTTGAGGGGGGACCACTGGGATGAGCAGTACTTC.

The CDR3 region has the DNA TGCGCCAGCAGCTTTCAGGGGGCGCAAAGGTTGAGCTCCTACGAGCAGTACTTC. Its translation is CASSFQGAQRLSSYEQYF. The chain links TRBV5-1 to TRBJ2-7, with 8 positions matching TRBD1. CDR3 length: 18 amino acids. V dropped 2 bases and J dropped 0; count of bases not matched to a gene: 13. Germline CDR1 reads SGHRS; CDR2 reads YFSETQ.

This clonotype was detected only a few times. The chain has TRBV7-2 and TRBJ2-7; maybe TRBD1 (6 bases). Germline CDR1 reads SGHTA; CDR2 reads FQGNSA. CDR3 size: 11 residues. V lost 7 bases to trimming and J lost 7 bases, with 11 bases between them. The CDR3 loop reads CASTRDNEQYF. In nucleotides, the CDR3 is TGTGCCAGCACGAGGGACAATGAGCAGTACTTC.

A few counts support this clonotype. J is TRBJ1-2 and V is TRBV3-1; TRBD1 might be the D (6 bases). Between the trimmed V and J ends, which lost 3 bases and 9 bases, there was a span of 17 bases. This CDR3 comprises 14 residues. Germline loops: CDR1 LGHDT, CDR2 YNNKEL (reference sequence). DNA of the CDR3: TGTGCCAGCAGCCAGACCCAAGACAGGCCTCGCTACACCTTC. Its translation is CASSQTQDRPRYTF.